Listed below are T cell receptor beta chains from one sample, sequenced in a study of a mutant IDH1 vaccine in newly diagnosed glioma. No antigen has been assigned to these receptors. The assay was immunoSEQ multiplex PCR, and TCRdb's table has in-frame clones only and misses some. The sample lists about 84,000 clones; around four fifths were seen once. Sequences were derived from PBMCs, sampled from a glioma patient whose treatment included an IDH1 peptide vaccine. Receptors originate from a man aged 40-50 years with glioma. The conserved cysteine and the conserved F or W are not part of the CDR3 here.

V gene,CDR3 protein
TRBV14,ASSLRTGRYNEQF
TRBV19,ASSIDSHPGNTIY
TRBV6-6,ASSSRGETQY
TRBV6-1,ASTVRLAGSNEQF
TRBV4-3,ASSQDHGGAYNEQF
TRBV28,ASTLPGIALGEQF
TRBV6-5,ASSYSPGGRTGELF
TRBV9,ASSVEIGRFSEQF
TRBV11-3,ASSLGLAGLNEQF
TRBV9,ASSVGQVPYGYT